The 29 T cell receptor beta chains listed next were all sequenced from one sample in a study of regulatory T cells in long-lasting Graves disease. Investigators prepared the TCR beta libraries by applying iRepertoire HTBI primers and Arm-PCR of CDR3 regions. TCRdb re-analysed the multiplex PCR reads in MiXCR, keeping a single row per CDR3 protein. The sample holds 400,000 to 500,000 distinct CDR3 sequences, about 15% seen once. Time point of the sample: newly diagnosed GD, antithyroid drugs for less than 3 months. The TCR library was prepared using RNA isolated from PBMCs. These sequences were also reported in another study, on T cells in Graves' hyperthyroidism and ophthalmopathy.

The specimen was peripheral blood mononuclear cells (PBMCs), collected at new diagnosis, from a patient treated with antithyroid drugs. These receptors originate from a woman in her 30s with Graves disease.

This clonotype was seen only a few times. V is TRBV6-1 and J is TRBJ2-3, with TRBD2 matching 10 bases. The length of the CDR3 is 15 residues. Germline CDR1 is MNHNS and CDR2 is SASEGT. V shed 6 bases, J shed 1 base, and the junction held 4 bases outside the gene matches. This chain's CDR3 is CASRASGSGTDTQYF. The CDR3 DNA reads TGTGCCAGCAGGGCTAGCGGGAGCGGCACAGATACGCAGTATTTT.

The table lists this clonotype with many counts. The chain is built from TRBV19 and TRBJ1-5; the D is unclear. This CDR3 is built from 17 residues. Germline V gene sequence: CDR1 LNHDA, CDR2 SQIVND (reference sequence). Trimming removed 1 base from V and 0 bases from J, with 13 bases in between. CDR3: CASSIGGRQHSNQPQHF. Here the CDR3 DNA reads TGTGCCAGTAGTATAGGGGGTCGGCAGCATAGCAATCAGCCCCAGCATTTT.

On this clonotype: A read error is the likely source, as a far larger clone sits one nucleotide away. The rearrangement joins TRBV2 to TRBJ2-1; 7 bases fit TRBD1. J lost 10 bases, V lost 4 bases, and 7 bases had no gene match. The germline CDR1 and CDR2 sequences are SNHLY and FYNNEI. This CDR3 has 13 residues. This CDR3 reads CASSVGTAYEQFF. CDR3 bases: TGTGCCAGCAGTGTAGGGACAGCCTACGAGCAGTTCTTC.

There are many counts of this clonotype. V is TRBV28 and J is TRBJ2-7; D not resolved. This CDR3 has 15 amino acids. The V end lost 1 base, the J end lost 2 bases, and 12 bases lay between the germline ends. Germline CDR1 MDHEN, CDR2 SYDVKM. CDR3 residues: CASSLSPGEAYEQYF. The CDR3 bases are TGTGCCAGCAGTTTATCCCCCGGCGAGGCCTACGAGCAGTACTTC.

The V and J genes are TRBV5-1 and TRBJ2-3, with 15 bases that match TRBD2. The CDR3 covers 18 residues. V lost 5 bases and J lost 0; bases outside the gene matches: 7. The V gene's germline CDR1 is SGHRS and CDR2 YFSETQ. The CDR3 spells CASSSQGLAGGSTDTQYF. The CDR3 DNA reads TGCGCCAGCAGTTCCCAAGGACTAGCGGGAGGGAGCACAGATACGCAGTATTTT.

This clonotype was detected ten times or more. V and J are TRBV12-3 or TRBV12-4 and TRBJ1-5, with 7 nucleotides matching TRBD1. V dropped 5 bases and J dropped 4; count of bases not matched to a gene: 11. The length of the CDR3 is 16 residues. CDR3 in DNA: TGTGCCAGCAGTAAGAAACAGGGGTGGGGGAATCAGCCCCAGCATTTT. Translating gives CASSKKQGWGNQPQHF.

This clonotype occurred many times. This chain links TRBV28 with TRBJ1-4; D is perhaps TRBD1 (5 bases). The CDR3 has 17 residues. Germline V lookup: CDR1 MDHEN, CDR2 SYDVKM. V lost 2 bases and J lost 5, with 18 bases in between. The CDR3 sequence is CASSLPTRTRKNEKLFF. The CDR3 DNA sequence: TGTGCCAGCAGTTTACCCACTAGGACACGGAAGAATGAAAAACTGTTTTTT. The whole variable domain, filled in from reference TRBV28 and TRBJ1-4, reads DVKVTQSSRYLVKRTGEKVFLECVQDMDHENMFWYRQDPGLGLRLIYFSYDVKMKEKGDIPEGYSVSREKKERFSLILESASTNQTSMYLCASSLPTRTRKNEKLFFGSGTQLSVL.

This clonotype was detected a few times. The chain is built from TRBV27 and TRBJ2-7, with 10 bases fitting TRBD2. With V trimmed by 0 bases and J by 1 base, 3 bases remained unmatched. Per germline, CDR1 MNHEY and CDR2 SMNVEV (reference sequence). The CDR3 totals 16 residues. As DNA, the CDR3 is TGTGCCAGCAGTTTATCGAAGGGACTAGCGTCCTACGAGCAGTACTTC. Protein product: CASSLSKGLASYEQYF.

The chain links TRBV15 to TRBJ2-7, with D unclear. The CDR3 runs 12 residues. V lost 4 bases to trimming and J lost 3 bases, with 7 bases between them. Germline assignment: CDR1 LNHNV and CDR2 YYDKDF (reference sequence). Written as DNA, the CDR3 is TGTGCCACCAGCATTAACAGCTACGAGCAGTACTTC. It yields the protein CATSINSYEQYF.

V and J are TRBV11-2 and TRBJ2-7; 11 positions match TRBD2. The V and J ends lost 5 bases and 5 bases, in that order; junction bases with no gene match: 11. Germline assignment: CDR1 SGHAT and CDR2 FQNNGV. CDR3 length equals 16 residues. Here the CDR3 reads CASSPIAGGPPNEQYF. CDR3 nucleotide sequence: TGTGCCAGCAGCCCTATAGCGGGAGGGCCGCCAAACGAGCAGTACTTC.

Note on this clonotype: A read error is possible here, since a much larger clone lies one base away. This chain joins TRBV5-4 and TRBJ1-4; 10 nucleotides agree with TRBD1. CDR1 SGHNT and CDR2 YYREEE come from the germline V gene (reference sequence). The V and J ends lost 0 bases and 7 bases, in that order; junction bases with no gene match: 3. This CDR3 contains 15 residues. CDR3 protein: CASSLEGQGREKLFF. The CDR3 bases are TGTGCCAGCAGCTTGGAGGGACAGGGGCGTGAAAAACTGTTTTTT.

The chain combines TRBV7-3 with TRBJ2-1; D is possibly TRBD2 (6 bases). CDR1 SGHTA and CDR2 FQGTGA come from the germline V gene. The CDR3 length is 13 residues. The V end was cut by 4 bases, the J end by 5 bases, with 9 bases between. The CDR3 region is CASSSRENNEQFF. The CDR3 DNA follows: TGTGCCAGCAGCTCCCGGGAGAACAATGAGCAGTTCTTC. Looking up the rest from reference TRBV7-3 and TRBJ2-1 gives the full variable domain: GAGVSQTPSNKVTEKGKYVELRCDPISGHTALYWYRQSLGQGPEFLIYFQGTGAADDSGLPNDRFFAVRPEGSVSTLKIQRTERGDSAVYLCASSSRENNEQFFGPGTRLTVL.

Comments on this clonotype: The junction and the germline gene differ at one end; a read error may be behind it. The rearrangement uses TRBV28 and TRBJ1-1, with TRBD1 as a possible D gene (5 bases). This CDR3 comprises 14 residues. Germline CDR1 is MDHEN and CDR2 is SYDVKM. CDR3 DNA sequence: TGTGCTAGCAGGCTGGGGCGCGGGAACACTGAAGCTTTCTTT. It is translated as CASRLGRGNTEAFF.

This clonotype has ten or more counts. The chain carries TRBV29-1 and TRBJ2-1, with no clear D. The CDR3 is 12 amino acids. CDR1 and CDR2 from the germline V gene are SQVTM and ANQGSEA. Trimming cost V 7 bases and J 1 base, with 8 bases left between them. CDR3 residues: CSGYVSYNEQFF. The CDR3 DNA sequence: TGCAGCGGCTACGTTTCCTACAATGAGCAGTTCTTC.

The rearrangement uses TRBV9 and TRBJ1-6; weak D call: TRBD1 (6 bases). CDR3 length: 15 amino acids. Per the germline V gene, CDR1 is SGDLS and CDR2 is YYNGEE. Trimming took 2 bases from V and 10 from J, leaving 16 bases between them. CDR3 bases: TGTGCCAGCAGCGTTTCTGGGGGCGAGAACTCACCCCTCCACTTT. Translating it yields CASSVSGGENSPLHF.

The CDR3 DNA is TGTGCCAGCAGCGTATTTAGCGGGAGTTCGGAGACCCAGTACTTC. Encoded protein: CASSVFSGSSETQYF. This chain connects TRBV9 to TRBJ2-5, with 9 bases lining up with TRBD2. Germline CDR1 is SGDLS and CDR2 is YYNGEE. This CDR3 spans 15 amino acids. Trimming cost V 1 base and J 5 bases; bases outside gene matches: 6.

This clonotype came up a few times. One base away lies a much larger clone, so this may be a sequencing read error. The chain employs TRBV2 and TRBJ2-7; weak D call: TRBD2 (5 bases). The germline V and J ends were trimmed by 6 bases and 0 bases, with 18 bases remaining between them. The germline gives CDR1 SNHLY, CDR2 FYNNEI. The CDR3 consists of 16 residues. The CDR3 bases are TGTGCCAGCAGCCCTCGCGGGCTAGTCCTCTCCTACGAGCAGTACTTC. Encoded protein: CASSPRGLVLSYEQYF.

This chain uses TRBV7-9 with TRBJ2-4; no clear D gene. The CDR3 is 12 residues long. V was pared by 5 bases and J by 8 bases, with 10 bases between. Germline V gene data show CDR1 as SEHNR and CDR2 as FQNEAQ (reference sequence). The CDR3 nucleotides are TGTGCCAGCAGCGACACCAGAGACATTCAGTACTTC. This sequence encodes CASSDTRDIQYF.

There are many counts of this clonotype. The DNA for the CDR3 is TGTGCCAGCAGTTTAAGGGACTACACCGGGGAGCTGTTTTTT. Protein sequence: CASSLRDYTGELFF. The V gene is TRBV12-3 or TRBV12-4, the J gene TRBJ2-2, with D maybe TRBD2 (6 bases). This CDR3 is 14 amino acids long. Trimming stripped 2 bases from V and 3 bases from J, with 7 bases between.

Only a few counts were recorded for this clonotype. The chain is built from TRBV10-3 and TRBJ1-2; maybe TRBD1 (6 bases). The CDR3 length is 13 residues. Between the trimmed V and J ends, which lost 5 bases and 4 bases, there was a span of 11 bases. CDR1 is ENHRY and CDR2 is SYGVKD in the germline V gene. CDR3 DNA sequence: TGTGCCATCAGTTTCTCCAGGGGCTATGGCTACACCTTC. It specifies CAISFSRGYGYTF.

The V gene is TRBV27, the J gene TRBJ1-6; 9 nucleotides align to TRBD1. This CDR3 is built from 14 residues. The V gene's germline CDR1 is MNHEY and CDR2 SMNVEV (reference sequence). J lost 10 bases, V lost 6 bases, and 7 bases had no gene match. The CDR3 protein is CASSGQGLGSPLHF. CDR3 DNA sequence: TGTGCCAGCAGCGGACAGGGGCTGGGATCACCCCTCCACTTT.

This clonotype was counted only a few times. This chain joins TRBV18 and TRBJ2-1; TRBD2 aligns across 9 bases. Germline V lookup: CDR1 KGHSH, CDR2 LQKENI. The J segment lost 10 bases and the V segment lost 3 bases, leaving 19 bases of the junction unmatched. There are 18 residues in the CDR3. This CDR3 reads CASSPWPQGRAGGAEQFF. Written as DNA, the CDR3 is TGTGCCAGCTCACCCTGGCCGCAGGGGCGAGCGGGAGGCGCAGAGCAGTTCTTC.

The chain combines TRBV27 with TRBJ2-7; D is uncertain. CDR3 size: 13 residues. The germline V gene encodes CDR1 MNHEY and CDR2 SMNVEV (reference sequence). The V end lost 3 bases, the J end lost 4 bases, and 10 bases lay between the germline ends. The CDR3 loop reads CASSFPGAYEQYF. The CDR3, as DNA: TGTGCCAGCAGTTTTCCGGGTGCGTACGAGCAGTACTTC.

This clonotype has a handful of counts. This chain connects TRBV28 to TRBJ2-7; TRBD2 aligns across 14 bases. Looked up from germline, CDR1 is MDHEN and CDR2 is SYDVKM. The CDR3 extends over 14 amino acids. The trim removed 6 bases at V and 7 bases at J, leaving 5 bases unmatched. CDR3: CASRGTSGRLEQYF. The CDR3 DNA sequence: TGTGCCAGCAGGGGGACTAGCGGGAGACTTGAGCAGTACTTC.

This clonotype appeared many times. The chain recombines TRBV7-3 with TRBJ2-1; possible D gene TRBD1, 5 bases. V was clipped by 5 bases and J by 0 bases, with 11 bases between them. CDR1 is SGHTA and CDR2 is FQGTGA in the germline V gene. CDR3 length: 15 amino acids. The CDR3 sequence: CASSRKTASYNEQFF. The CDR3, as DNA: TGTGCCAGCAGCAGGAAGACAGCCTCCTACAATGAGCAGTTCTTC. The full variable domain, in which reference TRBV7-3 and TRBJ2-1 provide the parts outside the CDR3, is GAGVSQTPSNKVTEKGKYVELRCDPISGHTALYWYRQSLGQGPEFLIYFQGTGAADDSGLPNDRFFAVRPEGSVSTLKIQRTERGDSAVYLCASSRKTASYNEQFFGPGTRLTVL.

CDR3 region: CASSYRGETEKLFF. The CDR3 DNA follows: TGTGCCAGCAGCTACCGGGGAGAAACGGAAAAACTGTTTTTT. This sequence joins TRBV14 and TRBJ1-4; D unclear. V was pared by 5 bases and J by 8 bases, with 15 bases between. Germline V gene data show CDR1 as SGHDN and CDR2 as FVKESK. The CDR3 loop spans 14 amino acids.

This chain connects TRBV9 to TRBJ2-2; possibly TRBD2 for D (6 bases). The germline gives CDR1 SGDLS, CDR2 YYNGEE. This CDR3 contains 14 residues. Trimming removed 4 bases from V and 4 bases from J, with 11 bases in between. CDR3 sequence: CASSPRESTGELFF. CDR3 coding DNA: TGTGCCAGCAGCCCGCGGGAATCCACCGGGGAGCTGTTTTTT.

The CDR3 sequence: CASSPEQEQYF. The CDR3 DNA follows: TGTGCCAGCAGTCCAGAACAAGAGCAGTACTTC. The chain carries TRBV12-3 or TRBV12-4 and TRBJ2-7; D gene ambiguous. The length of the CDR3 is 11 residues. The V end was cut by 5 bases, the J end by 7 bases, with 9 bases between.

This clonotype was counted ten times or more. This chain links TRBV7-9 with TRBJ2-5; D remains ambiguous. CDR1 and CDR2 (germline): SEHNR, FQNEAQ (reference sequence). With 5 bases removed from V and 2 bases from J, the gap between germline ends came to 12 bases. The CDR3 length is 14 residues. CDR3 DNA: TGTGCCAGCAGCCTGGGATCTAGGCAAGAGACCCAGTACTTC. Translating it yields CASSLGSRQETQYF.